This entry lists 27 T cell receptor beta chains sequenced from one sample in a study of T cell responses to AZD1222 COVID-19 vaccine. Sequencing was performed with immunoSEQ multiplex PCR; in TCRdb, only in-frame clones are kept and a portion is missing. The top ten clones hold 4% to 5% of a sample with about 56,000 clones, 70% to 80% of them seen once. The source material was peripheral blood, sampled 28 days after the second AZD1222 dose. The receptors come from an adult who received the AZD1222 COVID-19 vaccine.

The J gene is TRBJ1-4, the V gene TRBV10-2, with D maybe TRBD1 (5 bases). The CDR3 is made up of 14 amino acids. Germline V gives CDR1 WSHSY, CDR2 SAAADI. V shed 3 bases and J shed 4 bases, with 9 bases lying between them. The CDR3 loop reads CASSERGYNEKLFF. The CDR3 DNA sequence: TGCGCCAGCAGTGAACGGGGGTATAATGAAAAACTGTTTTTT.

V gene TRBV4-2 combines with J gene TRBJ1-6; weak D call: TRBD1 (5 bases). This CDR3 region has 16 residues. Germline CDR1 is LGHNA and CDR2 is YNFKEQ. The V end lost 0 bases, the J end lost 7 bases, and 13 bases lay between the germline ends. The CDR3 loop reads CASSQDRRGLNSPLHF. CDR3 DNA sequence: TGTGCCAGCAGCCAAGATCGTCGGGGCTTGAATTCACCCCTCCACTTT.

DNA of the CDR3: TGTGCCAGCAGCTTAATGGGAGGGTCCTACAATGAGCAGTTCTTC. Its protein is CASSLMGGSYNEQFF. V gene TRBV7-2 combines with J gene TRBJ2-1; 7 nucleotides match TRBD2. CDR3 length: 15 residues. Germline lookup yields CDR1 SGHTA and CDR2 FQGNSA. J lost 1 base, V lost 2 bases, and 2 bases had no gene match.

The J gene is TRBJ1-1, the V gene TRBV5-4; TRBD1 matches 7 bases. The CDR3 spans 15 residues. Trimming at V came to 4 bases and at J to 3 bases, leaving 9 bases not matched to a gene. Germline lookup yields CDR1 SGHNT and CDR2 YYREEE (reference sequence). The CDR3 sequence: CASSPRGGRDTEAFF. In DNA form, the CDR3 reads TGTGCCAGCAGCCCCAGGGGGGGCCGGGACACTGAAGCTTTCTTT. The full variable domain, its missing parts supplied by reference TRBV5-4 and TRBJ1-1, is ETGVTQSPTHLIKTRGQQVTLRCSSQSGHNTVSWYQQALGQGPQFIFQYYREEENGRGNFPPRFSGLQFPNYSSELNVNALELDDSALYLCASSPRGGRDTEAFFGQGTRLTVV.

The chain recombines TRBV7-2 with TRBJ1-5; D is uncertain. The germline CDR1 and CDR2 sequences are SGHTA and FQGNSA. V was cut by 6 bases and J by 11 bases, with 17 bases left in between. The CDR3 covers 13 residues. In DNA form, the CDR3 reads TGTGCCAGCAGTTCCCACATCCGAGGGACCCAGCATTTT. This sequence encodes CASSSHIRGTQHF. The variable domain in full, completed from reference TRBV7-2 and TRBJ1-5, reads GAGVSQSPSNKVTEKGKDVELRCDPISGHTALYWYRQSLGQGLEFLIYFQGNSAPDKSGLPSDRFSAERTGGSVSTLTIQRTQQEDSAVYLCASSSHIRGTQHFGDGTRLSIL.

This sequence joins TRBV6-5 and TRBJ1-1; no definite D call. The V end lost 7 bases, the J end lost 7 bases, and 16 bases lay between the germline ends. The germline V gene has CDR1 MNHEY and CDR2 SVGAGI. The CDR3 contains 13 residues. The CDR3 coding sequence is TGTGCCAGCACCGACGGGTCCCAGGATGAAGCTTTCTTT. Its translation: CASTDGSQDEAFF.

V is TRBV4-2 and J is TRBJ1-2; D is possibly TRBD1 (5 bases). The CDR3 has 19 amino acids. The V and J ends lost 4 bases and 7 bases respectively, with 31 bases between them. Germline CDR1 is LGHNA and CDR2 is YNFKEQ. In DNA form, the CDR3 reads TGTGCCAGCAGCCGAGAAACCTGGGTCGGGGGTTCGGGGTCCGGTGGCTACACCTTC. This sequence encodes CASSRETWVGGSGSGGYTF.

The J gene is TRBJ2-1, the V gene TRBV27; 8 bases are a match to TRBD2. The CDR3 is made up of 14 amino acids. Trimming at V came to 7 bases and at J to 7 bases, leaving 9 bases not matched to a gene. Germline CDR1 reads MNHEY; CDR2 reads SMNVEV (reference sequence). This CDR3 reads CASMDGRAINEQFF. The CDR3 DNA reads TGTGCCAGCATGGACGGGAGGGCCATAAATGAGCAGTTCTTC.

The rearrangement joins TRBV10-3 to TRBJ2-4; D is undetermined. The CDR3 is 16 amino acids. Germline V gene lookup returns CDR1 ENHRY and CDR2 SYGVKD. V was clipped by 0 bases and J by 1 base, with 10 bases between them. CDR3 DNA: TGTGCCATCAGTGAGTCGAACGGGCAGGCCAAAAACATTCAGTACTTC. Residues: CAISESNGQAKNIQYF.

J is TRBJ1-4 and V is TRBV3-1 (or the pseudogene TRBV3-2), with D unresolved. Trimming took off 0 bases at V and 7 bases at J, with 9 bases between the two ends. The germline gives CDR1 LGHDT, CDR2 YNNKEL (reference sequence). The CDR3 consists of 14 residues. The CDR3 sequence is CASSQDAGSEKLFF. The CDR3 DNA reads TGTGCCAGCAGCCAAGACGCCGGCAGTGAAAAACTGTTTTTT.

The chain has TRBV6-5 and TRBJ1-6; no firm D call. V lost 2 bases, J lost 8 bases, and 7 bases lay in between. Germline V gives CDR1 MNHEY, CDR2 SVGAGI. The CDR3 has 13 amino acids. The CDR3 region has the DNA TGTGCCAGCAGTTACGTTGGGGATTCACCCCTCCACTTT. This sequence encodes CASSYVGDSPLHF.

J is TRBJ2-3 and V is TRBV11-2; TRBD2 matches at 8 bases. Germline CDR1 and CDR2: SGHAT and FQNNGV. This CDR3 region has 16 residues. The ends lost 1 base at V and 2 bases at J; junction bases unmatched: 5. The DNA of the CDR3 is TGTGCCAGCAGCTTAGGGGTTAGCGGGATCACAGATACGCAGTATTTT. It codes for CASSLGVSGITDTQYF.

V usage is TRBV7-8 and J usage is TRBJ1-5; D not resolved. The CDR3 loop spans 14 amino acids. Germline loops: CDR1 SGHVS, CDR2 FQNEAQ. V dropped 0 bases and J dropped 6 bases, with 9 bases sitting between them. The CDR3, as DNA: TGTGCCAGCAGCTTAGCAAACATCCGTCAGCCCCAGCATTTT. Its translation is CASSLANIRQPQHF.

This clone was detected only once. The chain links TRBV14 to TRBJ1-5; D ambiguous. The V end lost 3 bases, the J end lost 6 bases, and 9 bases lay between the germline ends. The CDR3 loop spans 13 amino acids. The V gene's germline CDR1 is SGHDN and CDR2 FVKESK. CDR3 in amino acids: CASSQAIGQPQHF. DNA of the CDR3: TGTGCCAGCAGCCAGGCTATCGGTCAGCCCCAGCATTTT.

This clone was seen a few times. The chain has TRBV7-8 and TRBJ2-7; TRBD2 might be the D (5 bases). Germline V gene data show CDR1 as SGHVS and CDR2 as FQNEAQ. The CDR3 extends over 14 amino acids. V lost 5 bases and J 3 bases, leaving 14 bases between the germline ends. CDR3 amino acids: CASSIREPSYEQYF. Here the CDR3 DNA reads TGTGCCAGCAGCATCCGGGAACCGAGCTACGAGCAGTACTTC.

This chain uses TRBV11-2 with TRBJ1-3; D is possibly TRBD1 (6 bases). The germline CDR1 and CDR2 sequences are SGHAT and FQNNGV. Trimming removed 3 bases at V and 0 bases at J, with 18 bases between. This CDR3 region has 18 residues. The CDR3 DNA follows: TGTGCCAGCAGCTTTAGTACAGGGCCGTCGAGCTCTGGAAACACCATATATTTT. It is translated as CASSFSTGPSSSGNTIYF.

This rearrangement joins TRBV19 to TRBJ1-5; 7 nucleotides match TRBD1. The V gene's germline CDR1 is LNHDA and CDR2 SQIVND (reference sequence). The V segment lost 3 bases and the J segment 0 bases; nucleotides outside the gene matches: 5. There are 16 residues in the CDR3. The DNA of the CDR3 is TGTGCCAGTAGTATCCCGGGGGACAGTAGCAATCAGCCCCAGCATTTT. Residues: CASSIPGDSSNQPQHF.

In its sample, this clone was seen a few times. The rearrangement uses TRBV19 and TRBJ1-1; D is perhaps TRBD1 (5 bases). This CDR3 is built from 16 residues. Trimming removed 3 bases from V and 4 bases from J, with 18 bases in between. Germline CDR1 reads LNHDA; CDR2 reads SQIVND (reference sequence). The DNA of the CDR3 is TGTGCCAGTAGTATTTCGATTGGCAGGGCGGTCACTGAAGCTTTCTTT. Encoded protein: CASSISIGRAVTEAFF.

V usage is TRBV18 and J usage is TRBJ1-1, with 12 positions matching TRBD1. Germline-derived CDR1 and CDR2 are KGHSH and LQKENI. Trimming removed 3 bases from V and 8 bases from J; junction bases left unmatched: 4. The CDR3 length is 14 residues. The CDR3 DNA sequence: TGTGCCAGCTCACCGGGACAGGGGGCGCCGGAAGCTTTCTTT. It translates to CASSPGQGAPEAFF. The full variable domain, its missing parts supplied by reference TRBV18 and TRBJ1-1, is NAGVMQNPRHLVRRRGQEARLRCSPMKGHSHVYWYRQLPEEGLKFMVYLQKENIIDESGMPKERFSAEFPKEGPSILRIQQVVRGDSAAYFCASSPGQGAPEAFFGQGTRLTVV.

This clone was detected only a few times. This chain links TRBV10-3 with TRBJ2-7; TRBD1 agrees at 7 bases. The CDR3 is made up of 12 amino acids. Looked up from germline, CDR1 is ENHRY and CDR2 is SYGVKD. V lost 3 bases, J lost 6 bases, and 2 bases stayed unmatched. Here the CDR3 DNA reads TGTGCCATCAGTGAAACAGGGGCCGAGCAGTACTTC. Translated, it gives CAISETGAEQYF.

The CDR3 is CASSSNNNEQFF. DNA for the CDR3: TGTGCCAGCAGCTCAAATAACAATGAGCAGTTCTTC. The chain recombines TRBV3-1 (or the pseudogene TRBV3-2) with TRBJ2-1; D remains ambiguous. This CDR3 has 12 residues. Trimming took off 5 bases at V and 5 bases at J, with 7 bases between the two ends. Germline assignment: CDR1 LGHDT and CDR2 YNNKEL (reference sequence).

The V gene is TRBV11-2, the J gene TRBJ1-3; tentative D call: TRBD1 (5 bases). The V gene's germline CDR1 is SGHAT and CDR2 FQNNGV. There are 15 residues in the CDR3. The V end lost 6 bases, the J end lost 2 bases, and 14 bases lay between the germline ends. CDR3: CASSLQATPGNTIYF. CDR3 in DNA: TGTGCCAGCAGTTTACAGGCTACTCCTGGAAACACCATATATTTT.

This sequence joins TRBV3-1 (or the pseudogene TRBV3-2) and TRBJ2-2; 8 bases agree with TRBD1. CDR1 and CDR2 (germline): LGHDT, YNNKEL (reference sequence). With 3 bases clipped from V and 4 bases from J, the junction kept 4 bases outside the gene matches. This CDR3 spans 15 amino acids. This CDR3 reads CASSQRGQATGELFF. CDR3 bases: TGTGCCAGCAGCCAGAGGGGACAGGCCACCGGGGAGCTGTTTTTT.

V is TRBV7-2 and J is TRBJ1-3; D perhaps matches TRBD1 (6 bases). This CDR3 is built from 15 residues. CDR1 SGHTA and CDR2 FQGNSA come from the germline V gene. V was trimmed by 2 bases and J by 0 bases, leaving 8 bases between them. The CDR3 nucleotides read TGTGCCAGCAGCTTACGGACAGACTCTGGAAACACCATATATTTT. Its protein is CASSLRTDSGNTIYF.

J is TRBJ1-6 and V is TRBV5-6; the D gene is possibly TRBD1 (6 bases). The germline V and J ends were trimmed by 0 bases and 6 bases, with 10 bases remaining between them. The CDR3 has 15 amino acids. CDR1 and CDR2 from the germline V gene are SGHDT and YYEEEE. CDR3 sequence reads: CASSLDGGGNSPLHF. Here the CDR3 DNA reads TGTGCCAGCAGCTTGGACGGGGGCGGTAATTCACCCCTCCACTTT.

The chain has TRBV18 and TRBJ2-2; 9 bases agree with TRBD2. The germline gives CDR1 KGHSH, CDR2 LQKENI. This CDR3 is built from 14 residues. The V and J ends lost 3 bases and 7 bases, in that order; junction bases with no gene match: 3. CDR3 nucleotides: TGTGCCAGCTCACCTCGACTAGCGGACGGGGAGCTGTTTTTT. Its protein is CASSPRLADGELFF.

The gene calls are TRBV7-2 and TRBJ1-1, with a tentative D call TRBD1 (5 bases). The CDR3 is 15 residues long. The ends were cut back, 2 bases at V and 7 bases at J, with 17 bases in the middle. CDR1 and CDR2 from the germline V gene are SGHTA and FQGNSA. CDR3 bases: TGTGCCAGCAGCTTAAGCATCGCGGGGGGAGGTGAAGCTTTCTTT. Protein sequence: CASSLSIAGGGEAFF.